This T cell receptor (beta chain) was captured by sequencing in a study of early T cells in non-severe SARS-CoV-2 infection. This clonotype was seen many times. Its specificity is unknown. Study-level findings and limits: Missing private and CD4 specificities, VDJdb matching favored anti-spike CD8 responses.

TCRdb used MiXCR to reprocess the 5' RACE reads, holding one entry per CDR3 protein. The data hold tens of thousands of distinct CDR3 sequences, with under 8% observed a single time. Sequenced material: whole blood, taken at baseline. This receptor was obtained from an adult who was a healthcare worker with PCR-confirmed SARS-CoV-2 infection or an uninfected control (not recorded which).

CDR3 protein: CSVEAEAGELFF. CDR3 DNA: TGCAGCGTTGAGGCCGAAGCTGGGGAGCTGTTTTTT. This rearrangement joins TRBV29-1 to TRBJ2-2, with unresolved D. V lost 3 bases and J lost 8, with 10 bases in between. Germline lookup yields CDR1 SQVTM and CDR2 ANQGSEA. This CDR3 comprises 12 residues.